Each of the 26 T cell receptor beta chains below was sequenced from the same sample in a study of blood T cell repertoires in COVID-19. This table comes from immunoSEQ multiplex PCR, and its TCRdb copy is limited to in-frame clones, with some not included. This sample has hundreds of thousands of clones, with 87% found just once. Material for sequencing was peripheral blood. Receptors were obtained from a man aged 18 to 29 with active or convalescent COVID-19.

The chain recombines TRBV2 with TRBJ2-3; TRBD2 might be the D (6 bases). Germline CDR1 reads SNHLY; CDR2 reads FYNNEI. V lost 6 bases, J lost 1 base, and 14 bases lay in between. CDR3 length equals 15 residues. In nucleotides, the CDR3 is TGTGCCAGCAGCGACCGGGACTCTCGCACAGATACGCAGTATTTT. Protein: CASSDRDSRTDTQYF.

The rearrangement uses TRBV18 and TRBJ2-1; D gene unclear. Trimming left V 8 bases short and J 10 bases short, with 15 bases between. The germline CDR1 and CDR2 sequences are KGHSH and LQKENI. This CDR3 region has 12 residues. This CDR3 reads CASSDGGIEQFF. DNA for the CDR3: TGTGCCAGCAGCGATGGCGGAATCGAGCAGTTCTTC.

J is TRBJ2-7 and V is TRBV6-2 or TRBV6-3; maybe TRBD1 (5 bases). V lost 6 bases to trimming and J lost 1 base, with 10 bases between them. The CDR3 totals 13 residues. Per the germline V gene, CDR1 is MNHEY and CDR2 is SVGEGT. CDR3 nucleotide sequence: TGTGCCAGCAGCAATCAGGGTTCCTACGAGCAGTACTTC. It yields the protein CASSNQGSYEQYF.

The chain uses TRBV29-1 and TRBJ2-3; TRBD2 matches 10 bases. The CDR3 is 13 residues long. Germline CDR1 is SQVTM and CDR2 is ANQGSEA. V dropped 6 bases and J dropped 14; count of bases not matched to a gene: 14. Here the CDR3 DNA reads TGCAGCGTAGGGGGGACTAGCGCAATACGTACGTATTTT. As protein: CSVGGTSAIRTYF.

V and J are TRBV6-5 and TRBJ2-5, with D maybe TRBD1 (5 bases). Deletions cut 2 bases from V and 5 bases from J, with 15 bases between. Germline V gene data show CDR1 as MNHEY and CDR2 as SVGAGI. This CDR3 spans 15 amino acids. As DNA, the CDR3 is TGTGCCAGCAGTTACACTGCAGGGTCGTTCGAGACCCAGTACTTC. Its translation is CASSYTAGSFETQYF.

The CDR3 nucleotides read TGTGCCAGCAGGGGGGAGGGCACTCAACTGACTGAAGCTTTCTTT. Translation: CASRGEGTQLTEAFF. J is TRBJ1-1 and V is TRBV28; TRBD1 is a possible D gene (5 bases). In germline, CDR1 is MDHEN, CDR2 SYDVKM. Trimming left V 6 bases short and J 5 bases short, with 19 bases between. This CDR3 is 15 amino acids long.

The rearrangement joins TRBV4-3 to TRBJ2-3; a possible D gene is TRBD2 (6 bases). Germline loops: CDR1 LGHNA, CDR2 YSLEER. This CDR3 spans 17 amino acids. V dropped 1 base and J dropped 4 bases, with 18 bases sitting between them. The CDR3 region is CASSQGGAGWGSDTQYF. The CDR3, as DNA: TGCGCCAGCAGCCAAGGAGGTGCGGGGTGGGGGTCAGATACGCAGTATTTT.

This chain uses TRBV10-3 with TRBJ2-7, with D perhaps TRBD1 (6 bases). The germline gives CDR1 ENHRY, CDR2 SYGVKD. The germline V and J ends were trimmed by 7 bases and 2 bases, with 15 bases remaining between them. CDR3 length equals 14 residues. Here the CDR3 DNA reads TGTGCCATCAACCTACAGGGACCGACCTACGAGCAGTACTTC. The encoded protein is CAINLQGPTYEQYF.

The V gene is TRBV29-1, the J gene TRBJ2-1; TRBD1 might be the D (6 bases). Germline V CDR1 and CDR2: SQVTM, ANQGSEA. There are 12 residues in the CDR3. The V end lost 6 bases, the J end lost 7 bases, and 13 bases lay between the germline ends. In nucleotides, the CDR3 is TGCAGCGTCGAACAGGGTAGAAATGAGCAGTTCTTC. Amino acid sequence: CSVEQGRNEQFF.

The chain links TRBV5-6 to TRBJ2-3; the D gene is possibly TRBD1 (6 bases). Trimming took 2 bases from V and 4 from J, leaving 11 bases between them. CDR1 is SGHDT, CDR2 YYEEEE, per germline. This CDR3 comprises 14 residues. The CDR3 loop reads CASSLTGSADTQYF. In DNA, the CDR3 is TGTGCCAGCAGCTTAACAGGGTCAGCAGATACGCAGTATTTT.

The chain employs TRBV3-1 (or the pseudogene TRBV3-2) and TRBJ2-1; 7 bases fit TRBD2. Germline loops: CDR1 LGHDT, CDR2 YNNKEL (reference sequence). The CDR3 extends over 17 amino acids. J lost 7 bases, V lost 0 bases, and 12 bases had no gene match. The CDR3 reads CASSQDSLAGLTNEQFF. CDR3 sequence (DNA): TGTGCCAGCAGCCAAGATAGCCTCGCGGGACTAACAAATGAGCAGTTCTTC.

The chain couples TRBV9 to TRBJ1-3; D remains ambiguous. The V and J ends lost 3 bases and 1 base respectively, with 11 bases between them. Germline loops: CDR1 SGDLS, CDR2 YYNGEE. The CDR3 is made up of 15 amino acids. CDR3 bases: TGTGCCAGCAGCGACGGAGAGATGTCTGGAAACACCATATATTTT. Its translation is CASSDGEMSGNTIYF.

This chain uses TRBV18 with TRBJ2-1; 11 positions agree with TRBD2. V dropped 6 bases and J dropped 9; count of bases not matched to a gene: 10. The CDR3 covers 15 residues. Germline CDR1 KGHSH, CDR2 LQKENI. Here the CDR3 reads CASSSGLAGGIEQFF. CDR3 bases: TGTGCCAGCTCGAGCGGACTAGCGGGTGGTATTGAGCAGTTCTTC.

The chain is built from TRBV7-7 and TRBJ2-1; weak D call: TRBD1 (6 bases). The germline V and J ends were trimmed by 5 bases and 3 bases, with 8 bases remaining between them. CDR3 size: 13 residues. CDR1 is SSHAT, CDR2 FNYEAQ, per germline (reference sequence). This chain's CDR3 is CASSATGYNEQFF. DNA of the CDR3: TGTGCCAGCAGCGCGACAGGCTACAATGAGCAGTTCTTC.

A word on this clone: This specimen includes other DNA sequences encoding the same CDR3. The genes are TRBV11-2 and TRBJ1-2; 8 bases are shared with TRBD1. Germline V gene sequence: CDR1 SGHAT, CDR2 FQNNGV. Trimming cost V 1 base and J 4 bases; bases outside gene matches: 2. The CDR3 totals 14 residues. The DNA of the CDR3 is TGTGCCAGCAGCTTAGTAGACAGGGGCTATGGCTACACCTTC. The encoded protein is CASSLVDRGYGYTF.

This clone appeared a single time. The CDR3, as DNA: TGCAGCGTTGAAAACGCGGCGGGGAACACTGAAGCTTTCTTT. Protein: CSVENAAGNTEAFF. The chain couples TRBV29-1 to TRBJ1-1; D gene ambiguous. The germline V and J ends were trimmed by 2 bases and 1 base, with 11 bases remaining between them. The CDR3 sequence is 14 residues long. The V gene's germline CDR1 is SQVTM and CDR2 ANQGSEA. The entire variable domain, with the rest obtained from reference TRBV29-1 and TRBJ1-1, is as follows: SAVISQKPSRDICQRGTSLTIQCQVDSQVTMMFWYRQQPGQSLTLIATANQGSEATYESGFVIDKFPISRPNLTFSTLTVSNMSPEDSSIYLCSVENAAGNTEAFFGQGTRLTVV.

The V call is TRBV6-4, the J call TRBJ2-1, with 7 bases matching TRBD1. Germline V CDR1 and CDR2: MRHNA, SNTAGT. The CDR3 runs to 15 residues. With V trimmed by 2 bases and J by 2 bases, 3 bases remained unmatched. The CDR3 protein is CASSDGDSTYNEQFF. The CDR3 nucleotides are TGTGCCAGCAGTGACGGGGACAGCACCTACAATGAGCAGTTCTTC.

This clone appeared a single time. The chain couples TRBV11-2 to TRBJ2-2; TRBD1 aligns across 8 bases. Germline V lookup: CDR1 SGHAT, CDR2 FQNNGV. The CDR3 is 15 amino acids. Unmatched junction bases numbered 5, after V lost 1 base and J lost 7 bases. As DNA, the CDR3 is TGTGCCAGCAGCTTAGTCAGGGGGCATGGCGGGGAGCTGTTTTTT. It translates to CASSLVRGHGGELFF.

The chain is built from TRBV7-2 and TRBJ2-1; possible D gene TRBD2, 6 bases. Deletions cut 3 bases from V and 9 bases from J, with 18 bases between. From germline, CDR1 is SGHTA and CDR2 FQGNSA. The CDR3 is made up of 15 amino acids. The CDR3 here is CASSFLRDSKGEQFF. DNA of the CDR3: TGTGCCAGCAGCTTCCTCCGGGACTCCAAGGGTGAGCAGTTCTTC. Full variable domain (rest looked up from reference TRBV7-2 and TRBJ2-1): GAGVSQSPSNKVTEKGKDVELRCDPISGHTALYWYRQSLGQGLEFLIYFQGNSAPDKSGLPSDRFSAERTGGSVSTLTIQRTQQEDSAVYLCASSFLRDSKGEQFFGPGTRLTVL.

CDR3 DNA sequence: TGTGCCAGCAGCTTAACAGCGGGAGGGCCGGAGACCCAGTACTTC. Its protein is CASSLTAGGPETQYF. This rearrangement joins TRBV7-9 to TRBJ2-5; 10 positions match TRBD2. Germline CDR1 is SEHNR and CDR2 is FQNEAQ (reference sequence). Trimming at V came to 2 bases and at J to 5 bases, leaving 5 bases not matched to a gene. This CDR3 is built from 15 residues.

V and J are TRBV27 and TRBJ1-5, with D possibly matching TRBD1 (6 bases). Germline V CDR1 and CDR2: MNHEY, SMNVEV (reference sequence). The CDR3 is made up of 16 amino acids. V was cut by 6 bases and J by 3 bases, with 18 bases left in between. DNA for the CDR3: TGTGCCAGCAGCTTTACCTGGACAGATATCAATCAGCCCCAGCATTTT. Translation gives CASSFTWTDINQPQHF.

The chain couples TRBV7-2 to TRBJ2-3, with D tentatively TRBD1 (6 bases). The V and J ends lost 3 bases and 3 bases respectively, with 10 bases between them. Germline lookup yields CDR1 SGHTA and CDR2 FQGNSA. The CDR3 sequence is 14 residues long. The CDR3 protein is CASSLYRETDTQYF. The CDR3 DNA reads TGTGCCAGCAGCTTGTACAGGGAAACAGATACGCAGTATTTT.

The V gene is TRBV29-1, the J gene TRBJ1-1, with 7 positions matching TRBD1. Trimming removed 7 bases from V and 1 base from J; junction bases left unmatched: 9. The CDR3 consists of 14 residues. CDR1 and CDR2 (germline): SQVTM, ANQGSEA. CDR3 residues: CSAQETGKNTEAFF. CDR3 DNA: TGCAGCGCCCAAGAGACAGGGAAGAACACTGAAGCTTTCTTT.

The genes are TRBV18 and TRBJ2-3; 9 bases align to TRBD1. Germline-derived CDR1 and CDR2 are KGHSH and LQKENI. V dropped 0 bases and J dropped 4; count of bases not matched to a gene: 5. The CDR3 loop spans 16 amino acids. CDR3 in DNA: TGTGCCAGCTCACCACCGGACAGGACAGGGGCAGATACGCAGTATTTT. Encoded protein: CASSPPDRTGADTQYF.

This clone has just a few counts. J is TRBJ1-1 and V is TRBV7-3; D perhaps matches TRBD1 (5 bases). The germline V gene encodes CDR1 SGHTA and CDR2 FQGTGA. This CDR3 has 14 amino acids. The V and J ends lost 2 bases and 4 bases respectively, with 11 bases between them. Written as DNA, the CDR3 is TGTGCCAGCAGCTTACAGGGTATAGGCACTGAAGCTTTCTTT. Its protein is CASSLQGIGTEAFF.

The chain carries TRBV29-1 and TRBJ1-4; 7 nucleotides match TRBD1. The J segment lost 7 bases and the V segment lost 6 bases, leaving 8 bases of the junction unmatched. The CDR3 is 13 amino acids. Looked up from germline, CDR1 is SQVTM and CDR2 is ANQGSEA. This CDR3 is CSVTRGSGEKLFF. In nucleotides, the CDR3 is TGCAGCGTGACCAGGGGGTCCGGTGAAAAACTGTTTTTT.